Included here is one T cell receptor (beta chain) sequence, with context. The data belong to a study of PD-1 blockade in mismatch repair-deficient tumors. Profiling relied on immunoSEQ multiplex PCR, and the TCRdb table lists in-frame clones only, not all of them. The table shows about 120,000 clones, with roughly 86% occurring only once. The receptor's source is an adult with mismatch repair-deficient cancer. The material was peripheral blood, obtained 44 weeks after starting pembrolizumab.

The DNA for the CDR3 is TGTGCCAGCAGCGTCCGGGGCACTGAAGCTTTCTTT. Protein: CASSVRGTEAFF. This rearrangement joins TRBV11-2 to TRBJ1-1; no firm D call. V lost 5 bases and J 4 bases, leaving 8 bases between the germline ends. Germline V gene lookup returns CDR1 SGHAT and CDR2 FQNNGV. The CDR3 has 12 amino acids.